This TCR beta chain was sequenced in a study of blood T cell repertoires in COVID-19 (dated by TCRdb to about 2020). About the study as a whole: Samples covering the acute and convalescent phases of COVID-19 were provided by collaborators in the United States, Italy and Spain. The sample metadata nearly always contained a de-identified subject ID, COVID-19 status, age in years and sex. Where available, HLA class I and class II types were obtained from metadata supplied by the sample provider rather than from assay-based typing. The material from the prospective study consisted of cDNA or gDNA derived from T cells, B-cell-depleted T cells, or PBMCs. Samples came from the ongoing ImmuneRACE study (first 160 participants) plus 1,254 subjects from 6 global collaborators. Subjects who had been exposed to COVID-19, were actively infected with it, or had recovered from it provided the deeply sampled blood TCRbeta repertoires that made up the dataset. A freely available public database, intended as a resource for researchers studying the immune response to SARS-CoV-2, is where the repertoires were released.

About this clone: No cognate antigen has been identified for it. Base-call qualities are not available, and no considerably larger clone is one nucleotide away.

TCRbeta CDR3 regions were amplified from genomic DNA by means of the immunoSEQ Assay, a bias-controlled multiplex PCR. The published analysis was carried out like this. Nucleated cell counts per sample were estimated from amplification of reference gene primers within the assay. Sequence reads were collapsed and filtered to measure the absolute abundance of every unique TCRbeta CDR3 rearrangement. For each sample, productive Simpson clonality was calculated by taking the square root of Simpson's diversity index across productive rearrangements. TCRdb holds this immuneACCESS table with in-frame rearrangements only. Some clones are missing; in checked studies, unresolved V genes explain under half, and the rest has no known cause. For V, J and clone size, that table is used; D and trimming come from the DNA. The table for this sample lists about 270,000 clones; around 90% of them were counted only once. Approximately 4% of the sample goes to the ten largest clones.

What the work shows at the level of the full study, not this receptor alone: The amount of clinical and demographic metadata varied by source and participant and was provided uncurated.

Enrolling through a virtual design, the prospective study's participants ranged in age from roughly 18 to 95 years and lived across roughly 24 United States geographic areas. To assign participants to cohorts, the prospective study relied on clinical history that participants themselves reported in a screening survey and a study questionnaire. In the prospective study, whole blood, serum and a nasopharyngeal or oropharyngeal swab were collected from each participant by mobile phlebotomists. Over a roughly 2-month period, participants in the prospective study had the option of providing additional blood draws and questionnaires. Before DNA extraction, blood samples from the prospective study were shipped at room temperature or frozen. Sequences MNHEY (CDR1) and SMNVEV (CDR2) are obtained from the germline V gene (reference sequence). The CDR3 goes from the cysteine to the phenylalanine over 14 residues. The retained sequence is limited to the CDR3, 42 bases, with the frame set at the first base. Germline trimming: 2 bases from V, 4 bases from J; junction bases outside gene matches: 3.

The source is a woman younger than 45 with acute COVID-19. Recombination joined TRBV27 with TRBJ2-3; 7 bases in between match TRBD1. Material: PBMCs or T cells enriched from blood (not recorded which). The CDR3 loop reads CASSLDRAADTQYF. The sequenced DNA is TGTGCCAGCAGTTTAGACAGGGCGGCAGATACGCAGTATTTT.